This TCR beta chain was profiled in a study of T cell repertoires in cytomegalovirus infection (dated by TCRdb to about 2019). A note on the overall study: Donor HLA type was relevant to the analysis, because carriage of CMV infection together with the matching HLA type was indicated by public TCR beta signatures.

A few counts support this clonotype. Its antigen specificity is not known. The input lacks base qualities; no much larger clone sits a single base away. Overall results and qualifications from the work: The ex vivo response was dominated by HLA-C-restricted CMV-specific TCR beta clonotypes, which also provided the single most frequent clonotype in two of eight donors. In both this cohort and an independent cohort of some 350 donors, the cumulative frequency of public TCR beta family members distinguished carriers of CMV infection plus the relevant HLA type.

The sequencer was an Illumina HiSeq 1500. TCRdb handled the public reads itself, with Q25 trimming in fastp and clone calling in MiXCR, and kept productive beta chains. Rows are combined by CDR3 protein, so each entry shows the most common genes and DNA. Across this sample there are over 150,000 distinct CDR3 sequences, with about 15% seen only once. Jointly, the top ten make up approximately 25% of the sample. Trimming takes 4 bases off V and 12 bases off J; junction bases not matched to a gene: 6. CDR1 and CDR2, per the germline V gene (reference sequence), are SEHNR and FQNEAQ. Reading from cysteine to phenylalanine, the CDR3 counts 14 amino acids. The DNA shown is the 42-base CDR3, in frame from base 1.

This receptor was obtained from a human donor in good health (CMV status not recorded). Some clones in this sample may be carry-over from other donors' samples. This chain is built from TRBV7-9 and TRBJ1-6; TRBD1 aligns with 10 central bases. The sequencing input was CD8+ T cells from PBMCs. The nucleotides read TGTGCCAGCAGCTCCGGGACAGGGGTCATACCCCTCCACTTT. This is translated as CASSSGTGVIPLHF.